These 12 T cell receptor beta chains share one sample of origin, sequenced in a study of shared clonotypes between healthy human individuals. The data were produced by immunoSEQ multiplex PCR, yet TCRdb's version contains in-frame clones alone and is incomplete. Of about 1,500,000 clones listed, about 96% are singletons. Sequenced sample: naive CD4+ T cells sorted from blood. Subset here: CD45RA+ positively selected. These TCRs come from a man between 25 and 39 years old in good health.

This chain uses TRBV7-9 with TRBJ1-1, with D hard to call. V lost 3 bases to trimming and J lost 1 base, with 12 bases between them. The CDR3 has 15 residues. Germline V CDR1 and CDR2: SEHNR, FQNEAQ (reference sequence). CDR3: CASSLKRRENTEAFF. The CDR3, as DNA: TGTGCCAGCAGCTTGAAACGACGGGAGAACACTGAAGCTTTCTTT.

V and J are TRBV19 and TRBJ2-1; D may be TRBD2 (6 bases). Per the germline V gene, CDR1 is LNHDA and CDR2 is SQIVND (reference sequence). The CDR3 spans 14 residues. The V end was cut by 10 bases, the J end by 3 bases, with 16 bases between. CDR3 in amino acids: CATRRDSHYNEQFF. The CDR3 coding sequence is TGTGCCACCCGCCGGGACTCCCACTACAATGAGCAGTTCTTC.

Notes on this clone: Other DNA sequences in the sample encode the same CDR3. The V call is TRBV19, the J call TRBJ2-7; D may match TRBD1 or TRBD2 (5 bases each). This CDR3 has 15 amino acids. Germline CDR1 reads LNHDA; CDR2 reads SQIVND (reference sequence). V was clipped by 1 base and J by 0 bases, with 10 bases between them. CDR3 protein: CASSIVGGSSYEQYF. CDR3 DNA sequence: TGTGCCAGTAGTATAGTTGGGGGAAGCTCCTACGAGCAGTACTTC.

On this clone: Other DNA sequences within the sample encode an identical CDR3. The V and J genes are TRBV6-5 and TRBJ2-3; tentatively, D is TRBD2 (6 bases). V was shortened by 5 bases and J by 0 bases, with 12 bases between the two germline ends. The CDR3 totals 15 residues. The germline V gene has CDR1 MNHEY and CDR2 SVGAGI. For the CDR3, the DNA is TGTGCCAGCAGTCTACTAGCCACGAGCACAGATACGCAGTATTTT. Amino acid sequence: CASSLLATSTDTQYF.

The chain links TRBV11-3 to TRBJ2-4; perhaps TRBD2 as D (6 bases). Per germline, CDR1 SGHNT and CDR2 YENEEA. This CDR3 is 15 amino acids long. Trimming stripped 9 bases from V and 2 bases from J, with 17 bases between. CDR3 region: CARTGLSVPKNIQYF. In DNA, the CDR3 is TGTGCCAGAACCGGACTATCAGTTCCCAAAAACATTCAGTACTTC.

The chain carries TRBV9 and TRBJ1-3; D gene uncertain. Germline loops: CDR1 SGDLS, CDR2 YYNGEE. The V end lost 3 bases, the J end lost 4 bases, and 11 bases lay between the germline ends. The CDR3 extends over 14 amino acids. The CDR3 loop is CASSATIAGNTIYF. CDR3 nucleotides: TGTGCCAGCAGCGCAACAATAGCCGGAAACACCATATATTTT.

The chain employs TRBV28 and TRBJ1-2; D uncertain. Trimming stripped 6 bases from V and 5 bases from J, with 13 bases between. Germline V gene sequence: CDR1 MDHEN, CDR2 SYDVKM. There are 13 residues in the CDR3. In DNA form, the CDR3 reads TGTGCCAGCAGAGGGCAGAAACTTTATGGCTACACCTTC. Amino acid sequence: CASRGQKLYGYTF.

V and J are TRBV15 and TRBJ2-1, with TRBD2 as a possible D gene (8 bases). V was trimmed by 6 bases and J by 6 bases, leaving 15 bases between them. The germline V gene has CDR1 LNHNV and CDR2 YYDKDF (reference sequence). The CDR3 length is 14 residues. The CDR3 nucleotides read TGTGCCACCAGTCGGCGGGGGGACAGCAATGAGCAGTTCTTC. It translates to CATSRRGDSNEQFF.

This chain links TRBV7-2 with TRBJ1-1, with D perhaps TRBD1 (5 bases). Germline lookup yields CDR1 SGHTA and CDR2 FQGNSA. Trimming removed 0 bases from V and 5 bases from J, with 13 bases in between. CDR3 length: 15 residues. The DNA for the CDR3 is TGTGCCAGCAGCTTAGCCAGCCGGGGGGGGACTGAAGCTTTCTTT. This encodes CASSLASRGGTEAFF.

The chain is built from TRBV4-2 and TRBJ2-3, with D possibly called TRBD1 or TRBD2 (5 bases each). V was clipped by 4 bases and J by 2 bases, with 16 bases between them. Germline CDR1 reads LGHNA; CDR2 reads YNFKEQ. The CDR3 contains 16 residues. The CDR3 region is CASSPGTLRYTDTQYF. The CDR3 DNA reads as TGTGCCAGCAGCCCCGGGACCTTAAGATACACAGATACGCAGTATTTT.

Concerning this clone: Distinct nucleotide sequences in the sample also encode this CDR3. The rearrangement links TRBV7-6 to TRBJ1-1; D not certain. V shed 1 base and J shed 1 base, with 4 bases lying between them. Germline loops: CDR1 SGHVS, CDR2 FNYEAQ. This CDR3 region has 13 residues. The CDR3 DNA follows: TGTGCCAGCAGCTTAGACAGGAACACTGAAGCTTTCTTT. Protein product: CASSLDRNTEAFF.

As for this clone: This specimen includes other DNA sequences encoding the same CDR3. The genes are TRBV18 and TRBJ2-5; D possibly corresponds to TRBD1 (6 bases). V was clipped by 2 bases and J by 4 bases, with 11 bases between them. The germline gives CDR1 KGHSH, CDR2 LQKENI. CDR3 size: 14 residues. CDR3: CASSPGGGGETQYF. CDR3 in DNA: TGTGCCAGCTCACCAGGGGGCGGCGGAGAGACCCAGTACTTC.